This passage covers 25 T cell receptor beta chains from one sample sequenced in a study of shared clonotypes between healthy human individuals. Profiled with immunoSEQ multiplex PCR; TCRdb holds only in-frame clones, not every one. Found here are about 1.4 million clones, approximately 96% of them singletons; the top ten hold over 1%. Source material: naive CD4+ T cells sorted from blood. Indicated subset: CD45RA+ positively selected. The receptor set was obtained from a man younger than 40 in good health.

The CDR3 region is CASSILAGGITTNEQYF. The CDR3 region has the DNA TGTGCCAGCAGCATTCTTGCGGGGGGGATCACGACGAACGAGCAGTACTTC. This sequence joins TRBV7-6 and TRBJ2-7; TRBD2 matches 9 bases. CDR1 SGHVS and CDR2 FNYEAQ come from the germline V gene. Trimming took 5 bases from V and 5 from J; bases not matched to a gene: 16. This CDR3 spans 17 amino acids. Complete variable domain (other parts from reference TRBV7-6 and TRBJ2-7): GAGVSQSPRYKVTKRGQDVALRCDPISGHVSLYWYRQALGQGPEFLTYFNYEAQQDKSGLPNDRFSAERPEGSISTLTIQRTEQRDSAMYRCASSILAGGITTNEQYFGPGTRLTVT.

This chain links TRBV28 with TRBJ1-2; no definite D call. Trimming left V 3 bases short and J 7 bases short, with 15 bases between. Germline V gives CDR1 MDHEN, CDR2 SYDVKM. The length of the CDR3 is 14 residues. This CDR3 is CASSLLGKKFGYTF. In nucleotides, the CDR3 is TGTGCCAGCAGTTTGCTGGGGAAAAAATTTGGCTACACCTTC.

DNA of the CDR3: TGTGCCAGCAGCTTCCGGATGAACACTGAAGCTTTCTTT. It codes for CASSFRMNTEAFF. This chain uses TRBV11-2 with TRBJ1-1, with D unclear. CDR3 length: 13 residues. CDR1 and CDR2 from the germline V gene are SGHAT and FQNNGV. Trimming cost V 3 bases and J 0 bases, with 5 bases left between them.

The rearrangement joins TRBV30 to TRBJ2-7, with D possibly TRBD2 on 6 matching bases. Germline CDR1 and CDR2: GTSNPN and SVGIG (reference sequence). There are 14 residues in the CDR3. Trimming took 0 bases from V and 2 from J, leaving 11 bases between them. The CDR3 sequence is CAWSVLREPYEQYF. In nucleotides, the CDR3 is TGTGCCTGGAGTGTCCTACGGGAGCCCTACGAGCAGTACTTC.

This sequence joins TRBV9 and TRBJ1-1; the D is unclear. The CDR3 is made up of 14 amino acids. The germline V gene has CDR1 SGDLS and CDR2 YYNGEE. V lost 7 bases to trimming and J lost 0 bases, with 13 bases between them. CDR3 in DNA: TGTGCCAGCGGAAAATTGCAGATGAACACTGAAGCTTTCTTT. It specifies CASGKLQMNTEAFF.

On this clone itself: At one of its ends the junction is not consistent with the germline gene, which may arise from a read error. The chain couples TRBV5-4 to TRBJ2-7, with 9 bases aligning to TRBD1. From germline, CDR1 is SGHNT and CDR2 YYREEE (reference sequence). This CDR3 is 15 amino acids long. CDR3 sequence: CASSLPGQGSHEQYF. The CDR3 coding sequence is TGTGCCAGCAGCCTACCGGGACAGGGCTCCCACGAGCAGTACTTC.

This clone has just one count. DNA of the CDR3: TGTGCCAGCAGCTTAGTCGGGTTCGAGCAGTACTTC. Protein product: CASSLVGFEQYF. This sequence joins TRBV7-2 and TRBJ2-7; D not resolved. V lost 1 base to trimming and J lost 6 bases, with 7 bases between them. This CDR3 spans 12 amino acids. CDR1 is SGHTA, CDR2 FQGNSA, per germline.

The chain is built from TRBV2 and TRBJ1-4, with a tentative D call TRBD1 (6 bases). V was cut by 8 bases and J by 8 bases, with 15 bases left in between. CDR3 length equals 13 residues. Germline V gene lookup returns CDR1 SNHLY and CDR2 FYNNEI. CDR3 sequence: CASAYRVREKLFF. CDR3 nucleotide sequence: TGTGCCAGCGCCTACAGGGTCCGGGAAAAACTGTTTTTT. The full variable domain, rest sourced from reference TRBV2 and TRBJ1-4, is EPEVTQTPSHQVTQMGQEVILRCVPISNHLYFYWYRQILGQKVEFLVSFYNNEISEKSEIFDDQFSVERPDGSNFTLKIRSTKLEDSAMYFCASAYRVREKLFFGSGTQLSVL.

The chain uses TRBV5-4 and TRBJ1-1, with D possibly being TRBD1 (5 bases). Per germline, CDR1 SGHNT and CDR2 YYREEE (reference sequence). V was shortened by 9 bases and J by 4 bases, with 22 bases between the two germline ends. The CDR3 length is 15 residues. The CDR3 reads CATQEPGGALTEAFF. In nucleotides, the CDR3 is TGTGCCACCCAGGAACCTGGGGGTGCGCTCACTGAAGCTTTCTTT.

The V gene is TRBV5-1, the J gene TRBJ1-3, with TRBD1 matching over 12 bases. This CDR3 is 15 amino acids long. From germline, CDR1 is SGHRS and CDR2 YFSETQ. Germline trimming cut 6 bases from V and 9 bases from J; bases unmatched to any gene: 10. The CDR3 region is CASTPAGQGAGTIYF. CDR3 nucleotides: TGCGCCAGCACACCGGCGGGACAGGGGGCAGGCACCATATATTTT.

The chain joins TRBV7-2 to TRBJ2-7; tentatively, D is TRBD1 (8 bases). Germline loops: CDR1 SGHTA, CDR2 FQGNSA. V gave up 6 bases and J gave up 4 bases, with 19 bases separating them. This CDR3 region has 15 residues. CDR3 residues: CASSYRGTTRYEQYF. CDR3 DNA: TGTGCCAGCAGTTACAGGGGGACTACCAGGTACGAGCAGTACTTC.

In its sample, this clone was seen a few times. The rearrangement links TRBV18 to TRBJ2-2, with D uncertain. V lost 3 bases to trimming and J lost 6 bases, with 8 bases between them. The CDR3 consists of 13 residues. From germline, CDR1 is KGHSH and CDR2 LQKENI. This chain's CDR3 is CASSPDGPGELFF. In DNA, the CDR3 is TGTGCCAGCTCACCCGACGGACCCGGGGAGCTGTTTTTT.

A single count supports this clone. The rearrangement uses TRBV18 and TRBJ1-5; D unresolved. Germline V gene sequence: CDR1 KGHSH, CDR2 LQKENI. Trimming took 0 bases from V and 2 from J, leaving 14 bases between them. This CDR3 has 17 residues. This CDR3 is CASSPPSRPQGNQPQHF. The CDR3 DNA reads TGTGCCAGCTCACCACCGTCGCGCCCGCAGGGCAATCAGCCCCAGCATTTT.

On this clone itself: This sample includes further DNA sequences coding for the same CDR3. V gene TRBV28 combines with J gene TRBJ2-7, with D unclear. V was pared by 4 bases and J by 3 bases, with 7 bases between. The length of the CDR3 is 12 residues. The germline V gene encodes CDR1 MDHEN and CDR2 SYDVKM. DNA of the CDR3: TGTGCCAGCAGTTACACTTTCTACGAGCAGTACTTC. Encoded protein: CASSYTFYEQYF.

The genes are TRBV12-1 and TRBJ2-4; the table gives TRBD2 as D, unverified against the DNA. TRBV12-1 is a known pseudogene. The CDR3 extends over 18 amino acids. CDR3 DNA sequence: TGTGCCAGCAGCTTTCGGATAGCGGGCGCAGCGTCGCAAAACATTCAGTACTTC. It codes for CASSFRIAGAASQNIQYF.

The J gene is TRBJ2-3, the V gene TRBV7-2; 16 nucleotides agree with TRBD2. CDR3 length equals 19 residues. Looked up from germline, CDR1 is SGHTA and CDR2 is FQGNSA. Trimming cost V 5 bases and J 6 bases; bases outside gene matches: 14. The CDR3 spells CASSRSPGLAGGLGDTQYF. Written as DNA, the CDR3 is TGTGCCAGCAGCCGTTCGCCGGGACTAGCGGGAGGGCTGGGTGATACGCAGTATTTT.

The chain links TRBV4-1 to TRBJ2-7; 9 nucleotides align to TRBD1. The V gene's germline CDR1 is MGHRA and CDR2 YSYEKL. The CDR3 is 12 amino acids. V dropped 8 bases and J dropped 2; count of bases not matched to a gene: 1. Here the CDR3 reads CASGTGPYEQYF. Written as DNA, the CDR3 is TGCGCCAGCGGGACAGGGCCCTACGAGCAGTACTTC.

This clone was detected only once. J is TRBJ1-5 and V is TRBV7-9, with D possibly TRBD1 on 5 matching bases. Trimming pared 2 bases from V and 2 bases from J, leaving 16 bases between. The V gene's germline CDR1 is SEHNR and CDR2 FQNEAQ (reference sequence). The CDR3 runs to 17 residues. DNA for the CDR3: TGTGCCAGCAGCTTAACTGTGACCCCGGGGGGCAATCAGCCCCAGCATTTT. Amino acid sequence: CASSLTVTPGGNQPQHF.

The chain joins TRBV4-1 to TRBJ1-3, with 8 nucleotides matching TRBD1. Trimming took 4 bases from V and 2 from J; bases not matched to a gene: 4. Germline loops: CDR1 MGHRA, CDR2 YSYEKL. There are 15 residues in the CDR3. In DNA form, the CDR3 reads TGCGCCAGCAGCCGAGGACAGGGCCCTGGAAACACCATATATTTT. Amino acids: CASSRGQGPGNTIYF.

Points on this clone: Other DNA sequences in the same sample also yield this CDR3. The genes are TRBV29-1 and TRBJ1-1; a weak D match, TRBD1 (5 bases). CDR1 is SQVTM, CDR2 ANQGSEA, per germline. Trimming took off 6 bases at V and 0 bases at J, with 11 bases between the two ends. The CDR3 is 13 amino acids. In DNA, the CDR3 is TGCAGCGTCGACCGGGGGATGAACACTGAAGCTTTCTTT. Translated: CSVDRGMNTEAFF. The full variable domain, its missing parts supplied by reference TRBV29-1 and TRBJ1-1, is SAVISQKPSRDICQRGTSLTIQCQVDSQVTMMFWYRQQPGQSLTLIATANQGSEATYESGFVIDKFPISRPNLTFSTLTVSNMSPEDSSIYLCSVDRGMNTEAFFGQGTRLTVV.

This chain links TRBV5-1 with TRBJ2-3, with TRBD2 identical over 7 bases. The ends lost 4 bases at V and 3 bases at J; junction bases unmatched: 5. This CDR3 spans 14 amino acids. The V gene's germline CDR1 is SGHRS and CDR2 YFSETQ. CDR3 protein: CASSIGTITDTQYF. For the CDR3, the DNA is TGCGCCAGCAGCATAGGGACTATTACAGATACGCAGTATTTT.

This rearrangement joins TRBV2 to TRBJ2-3; 10 bases are shared with TRBD1. After removal of 0 bases from V and 4 bases from J, the junction contained 7 bases not matched to a gene. This CDR3 is built from 17 residues. Per germline, CDR1 SNHLY and CDR2 FYNNEI. The CDR3 region has the DNA TGTGCCAGCAGTGAAGCGCTTGGGACAGGGGTTGCAGATACGCAGTATTTT. Protein sequence: CASSEALGTGVADTQYF.

V and J are TRBV6-5 and TRBJ2-2, with no clear D. CDR3 length: 14 residues. CDR1 and CDR2 from the germline V gene are MNHEY and SVGAGI. Trimming took 7 bases from V and 5 from J, leaving 14 bases between them. The CDR3: CASTHGLRTGELFF. As DNA, the CDR3 is TGTGCCAGCACCCACGGCCTGCGGACCGGGGAGCTGTTTTTT.

The chain joins TRBV28 to TRBJ1-1; D perhaps matches TRBD1 (6 bases). Per the germline V gene, CDR1 is MDHEN and CDR2 is SYDVKM. Trimming removed 7 bases from V and 4 bases from J, with 13 bases in between. The CDR3 extends over 13 amino acids. CDR3 sequence: CASTDRWGTEAFF. The CDR3 DNA follows: TGTGCCAGCACTGACAGGTGGGGCACTGAAGCTTTCTTT.

This sequence joins TRBV12-5 and TRBJ1-5; no firm D call. CDR1 is LGHNT, CDR2 FRNRAP, per germline. This CDR3 region has 14 residues. Trimming pared 2 bases from V and 4 bases from J, leaving 9 bases between. The CDR3 here is CASGLYGSNQPQHF. DNA of the CDR3: TGTGCTAGTGGTTTGTATGGCAGTAATCAGCCCCAGCATTTT.